This T cell receptor beta chain comes out of a study of blood T cell repertoires in COVID-19 (dated by TCRdb to the early 2020s). Study-wide context: Collaborator samples came from the United States, Italy and Spain and covered acute and convalescent phases of COVID-19. The dataset comprised deeply sampled blood TCRbeta repertoires from subjects exposed to, actively infected with, or recovered from COVID-19. Samples came from the ongoing ImmuneRACE study (first 160 participants) plus 1,254 subjects from 6 global collaborators. Where available, HLA class I and class II types were taken from metadata supplied by the sample provider and were not determined by assay-based typing. The sample metadata nearly always contained a de-identified subject ID, COVID-19 status, age in years and sex. The prospective study material was composed of cDNA or gDNA derived from T cells, B-cell-depleted T cells, or PBMCs. A freely available public database, intended as a resource for researchers studying the immune response to SARS-CoV-2, is where the repertoires were released.

Collaborating institutions collected whole blood in K2EDTA tubes following their own protocols. For TCRbeta analysis, collaborators shipped samples as frozen whole blood, isolated PBMCs, or DNA extracted from either of those sample types. TCRbeta CDR3 regions were amplified from genomic DNA by means of the immunoSEQ Assay, a bias-controlled multiplex PCR. Per the original workflow: Within the assay, amplification of reference gene primers was used to estimate how many nucleated cells each sample contained. Sequence reads were collapsed and filtered to measure the absolute abundance of every unique TCRbeta CDR3 rearrangement. Productive Simpson clonality was computed per sample as the square root of Simpson's diversity index over productive rearrangements. Sourced from immuneACCESS, this table was stored by TCRdb with only in-frame sequences that have V and J called. A share of the clones is absent; for the studies checked, an unresolved V gene accounts for under half, and the remainder has no known explanation. The DNA gave D and trimming, while V, J and clone size come from that table. The sample table shows 81,000 or so clones, and 85% to 95% are seen once. 6.3% of the sample is taken by the ten largest.

The germline V gene gives CDR1 as MNHNS and CDR2 as SASEGT. Relative to germline, V is 0 bases shorter and J is 2 bases shorter, with 5 bases between their ends. The CDR3 contains 14 residues, cysteine and phenylalanine counted. Only the CDR3 DNA stays, 42 bases, in frame from base 1. Broader findings and caveats from the paper: The amount of clinical and demographic metadata varied by source and participant and was provided uncurated.

With respect to this clone: Its antigen specificity is not known. No much larger clone is present one base from it, and per-base qualities are unavailable.

The rearranged segments are TRBV6-1 and TRBJ1-5, with no confidently assigned D gene. This sequence originates from a woman aged 55-69 years with active COVID-19. What was sequenced was peripheral blood. The CDR3 region has the sequence CASSEAAGNQPQHF. The nucleotides are TGTGCCAGCAGTGAAGCGGCAGGCAATCAGCCCCAGCATTTT.